These 16 T cell receptor beta chains came from one sample sequenced in a study of T cells in Graves' hyperthyroidism and ophthalmopathy. What was amplified from RNA transcripts were TCR beta CDR3 regions. First-round RT-PCR with HTBI primers amplified the TCR CDR3 region. TCRdb re-derived calls from the multiplex PCR reads in MiXCR, one entry per CDR3 protein. The data contain around 380,000 distinct CDR3 sequences, about 13% of them singletons. Sequencing was carried out using blood. These receptors all stem from a young man with Graves' hyperthyroidism that later progressed to Graves' ophthalmopathy.

Regarding this clonotype: A much larger clone is a single base away; this may be a read error. Without the conserved terminal phenylalanine or tryptophan, this CDR3 likely stems from a read error. The chain recombines TRBV7-9 with TRBJ2-1; D is perhaps TRBD1 (6 bases). CDR1 and CDR2 (germline): SEHNR, FQNEAQ (reference sequence). The CDR3 consists of 15 residues. The ends were cut back, 2 bases at V and 5 bases at J, with 13 bases in the middle. CDR3 sequence reads: CASSLRAQGHNEQFS. In DNA form, the CDR3 reads TGTGCCAGCAGCTTAAGAGCACAGGGCCACAATGAGCAGTTCTCC.

This clonotype was counted ten times or more. The V and J genes are TRBV6-1 and TRBJ2-7; possible D gene TRBD1, 6 bases. Germline V gene lookup returns CDR1 MNHNS and CDR2 SASEGT. Trimming cost V 6 bases and J 6 bases, with 15 bases left between them. This CDR3 contains 13 residues. The CDR3 sequence is CASRPQGMGEQYF. The CDR3, as DNA: TGTGCCAGCAGGCCACAGGGAATGGGCGAGCAGTACTTC.

This clonotype was seen many times. The rearrangement joins TRBV7-9 to TRBJ2-3, with 12 nucleotides matching TRBD2. This CDR3 spans 17 amino acids. Germline lookup yields CDR1 SEHNR and CDR2 FQNEAQ (reference sequence). The trim removed 6 bases at V and 6 bases at J, leaving 13 bases unmatched. For the CDR3, the DNA is TGTGCCAGCAGACCCGCGTTGCGACTAGCGGGGGAGGATACGCAGTATTTT. Residues: CASRPALRLAGEDTQYF. The entire variable domain, with the rest obtained from reference TRBV7-9 and TRBJ2-3, is as follows: DTGVSQNPRHKITKRGQNVTFRCDPISEHNRLYWYRQTLGQGPEFLTYFQNEAQLEKSRLLSDRFSAERPKGSFSTLEIQRTEQGDSAMYLCASRPALRLAGEDTQYFGPGTRLTVL.

This clonotype was counted many times. The chain carries TRBV3-1 and TRBJ2-3; 9 positions agree with TRBD2. The V segment lost 1 base and the J segment 1 base; nucleotides outside the gene matches: 6. From germline, CDR1 is LGHDT and CDR2 YNNKEL (reference sequence). This CDR3 has 17 residues. CDR3 sequence: CASSQGSASGGTDTQYF. The CDR3 region has the DNA TGTGCCAGCAGCCAAGGATCGGCTAGCGGGGGCACAGATACGCAGTATTTT.

Many counts were recorded for this clonotype. The V and J genes are TRBV11-1 and TRBJ2-2, with 7 nucleotides matching TRBD1. The V gene's germline CDR1 is SGHAT and CDR2 FQDESV (reference sequence). This CDR3 region has 14 residues. V dropped 5 bases and J dropped 6; count of bases not matched to a gene: 6. The CDR3 region has the DNA TGTGCCAGCAGCCACAGGGGAGCTGCCGGGGAGCTGTTTTTT. Translating it yields CASSHRGAAGELFF. Variable domain in full (rest from reference TRBV11-1 and TRBJ2-2): EAEVAQSPRYKITEKSQAVAFWCDPISGHATLYWYRQILGQGPELLVQFQDESVVDDSQLPKDRFSAERLKGVDSTLKIQPAELGDSAMYLCASSHRGAAGELFFGEGSRLTVL.

Ten or more counts support this clonotype. V is TRBV18 and J is TRBJ2-3; D unresolved. V was shortened by 0 bases and J by 4 bases, with 8 bases between the two germline ends. CDR1 and CDR2 from the germline V gene are KGHSH and LQKENI. This CDR3 has 14 amino acids. The chain's CDR3 is CASSPPSAADTQYF. The CDR3 DNA follows: TGTGCCAGCTCACCACCTTCCGCGGCAGATACGCAGTATTTT.

This sequence joins TRBV6-5 and TRBJ1-3; no clear D gene. Germline CDR1 reads MNHEY; CDR2 reads SVGAGI. The CDR3 is made up of 16 amino acids. The V end lost 0 bases, the J end lost 3 bases, and 12 bases lay between the germline ends. CDR3 nucleotides: TGTGCCAGCAGTTACTCGCCTAAAATGGGTGGAAACACCATATATTTT. Amino acids: CASSYSPKMGGNTIYF.

This clonotype was seen at least ten times. The rearrangement uses TRBV6-1 and TRBJ2-6; 9 bases map to TRBD1. The J segment lost 0 bases and the V segment lost 6 bases, leaving 9 bases of the junction unmatched. The CDR3 covers 18 residues. CDR1 and CDR2 (germline): MNHNS, SASEGT. The CDR3 coding sequence is TGTGCCAGCAGACTACAGGGGGCTGTTTACTCTGGGGCCAACGTCCTGACTTTC. Its translation is CASRLQGAVYSGANVLTF.

This clonotype was seen many times. The V gene is TRBV28, the J gene TRBJ2-7; perhaps TRBD2 as D (5 bases). Germline CDR1 and CDR2: MDHEN and SYDVKM. The CDR3 is made up of 13 amino acids. V dropped 2 bases and J dropped 3 bases, with 8 bases sitting between them. CDR3: CASSLGSFYEQYF. The CDR3 bases are TGTGCCAGCAGTTTAGGGAGCTTCTACGAGCAGTACTTC.

This clonotype has more than one count but fewer than ten. The chain employs TRBV29-1 and TRBJ1-2, with D possibly matching TRBD1 (5 bases). The V end lost 6 bases, the J end lost 4 bases, and 15 bases lay between the germline ends. The CDR3 is 13 residues long. Germline CDR1 and CDR2: SQVTM and ANQGSEA. Here the CDR3 DNA reads TGCAGCGTGCTGACAGTACCGGGCTATGGCTACACCTTC. Translation: CSVLTVPGYGYTF.

This clonotype was seen many times. V usage is TRBV2 and J usage is TRBJ1-5; 7 positions match TRBD1. Germline CDR1 SNHLY, CDR2 FYNNEI. This CDR3 spans 14 amino acids. After removal of 5 bases from V and 7 bases from J, the junction contained 8 bases not matched to a gene. CDR3 bases: TGTGCCAGCAGTACTGACAGGGCCCCCCAGCCCCAGCATTTT. Translated: CASSTDRAPQPQHF.

This clonotype has more than one count but fewer than ten. The chain recombines TRBV28 with TRBJ1-4, with a tentative D call TRBD1 (5 bases). Germline-derived CDR1 and CDR2 are MDHEN and SYDVKM. V gave up 2 bases and J gave up 6 bases, with 10 bases separating them. CDR3 length: 14 residues. CDR3 region: CASSLGGMDEKLFF. The CDR3 DNA is TGTGCCAGCAGTTTAGGGGGGATGGATGAAAAACTGTTTTTT.

The V gene is TRBV20-1, the J gene TRBJ2-3; D possibly corresponds to TRBD2 (5 bases). The CDR3 is 14 residues long. Per the germline V gene, CDR1 is DFQATT and CDR2 is SNEGSKA (reference sequence). V was trimmed by 4 bases and J by 0 bases, leaving 11 bases between them. The CDR3 is CSAMAQRSTDTQYF. The DNA of the CDR3 is TGCAGTGCTATGGCCCAGCGGAGCACAGATACGCAGTATTTT.

There are many counts of this clonotype. The chain recombines TRBV28 with TRBJ1-4; 7 bases match TRBD1. Germline CDR1 MDHEN, CDR2 SYDVKM. The CDR3 is 15 amino acids. With 7 bases clipped from V and 5 bases from J, the junction kept 10 bases outside the gene matches. The DNA for the CDR3 is TGTGCCAGCAATGGCTGGGACAGCTCCAATGAAAAACTGTTTTTT. Its translation: CASNGWDSSNEKLFF. Full variable domain (missing parts from reference TRBV28 and TRBJ1-4): DVKVTQSSRYLVKRTGEKVFLECVQDMDHENMFWYRQDPGLGLRLIYFSYDVKMKEKGDIPEGYSVSREKKERFSLILESASTNQTSMYLCASNGWDSSNEKLFFGSGTQLSVL.

This clonotype has a count of ten or more. This chain links TRBV7-2 with TRBJ1-1, with D unresolved. V was pared by 2 bases and J by 1 base, with 8 bases between. CDR1 is SGHTA, CDR2 FQGNSA, per germline. The length of the CDR3 is 14 residues. The CDR3 reads CASSLWQRNTEAFF. CDR3 sequence (DNA): TGTGCCAGCAGCTTATGGCAGAGGAACACTGAAGCTTTCTTT. The full variable domain, in which reference TRBV7-2 and TRBJ1-1 provide the parts outside the CDR3, is GAGVSQSPSNKVTEKGKDVELRCDPISGHTALYWYRQSLGQGLEFLIYFQGNSAPDKSGLPSDRFSAERTGGSVSTLTIQRTQQEDSAVYLCASSLWQRNTEAFFGQGTRLTVV.

This clonotype was seen at least ten times. The V gene is TRBV4-1, the J gene TRBJ1-2, with D possibly being TRBD1 (6 bases). The germline gives CDR1 MGHRA, CDR2 YSYEKL. Deletions cut 4 bases from V and 4 bases from J, with 10 bases between. The CDR3 is made up of 13 amino acids. The CDR3 loop reads CASSPGTSYGYTF. CDR3 in DNA: TGCGCCAGCAGCCCCGGGACAAGCTATGGCTACACCTTC.